These T cell receptor beta chains were read from a single sample in a study of CD8+ T cells in alopecia areata. TCRdb's copy holds only in-frame clones and misses some; the assay was immunoSEQ multiplex PCR. Among about 280,000 clones, over 45% were seen once, and the ten largest hold around 1.7%. Material: CD4+ T cells sorted from blood, obtained at week 24, from a patient treated with tofacitinib. Every receptor here comes from a human donor with alopecia areata. The CDR3 runs from the conserved cysteine through the conserved F or W. Each record gives: clone size, D gene, J gene, V gene, CDR3 DNA, CDR3 protein. A D gene is named only where the DNA matches it firmly. Not every row has a clone size; where given, it reads once, few, many or a size class.

clone size: .; D gene: .; J gene: TRBJ1-6; V gene: TRBV25-1; CDR3 DNA: TGTGCCAGCAGTGAATATAGAGGCCCTAATTCACCCCTCCACTTT; CDR3 protein: CASSEYRGPNSPLHF
clone size: few; D gene: TRBD1; J gene: TRBJ1-4; V gene: TRBV30; CDR3 DNA: TGTGCCTGGAGTGGAGGGACAGGGAGTGAAAAACTGTTTTTT; CDR3 protein: CAWSGGTGSEKLFF
clone size: .; D gene: TRBD2; J gene: TRBJ2-7; V gene: TRBV27; CDR3 DNA: TGTGCCAGCAGTAGGACTAGCGGGGGTTCCTACGAGCAGTACTTC; CDR3 protein: CASSRTSGGSYEQYF
clone size: few; D gene: .; J gene: TRBJ2-5; V gene: TRBV5-4; CDR3 DNA: TGTGCCAGCAGCCCTGGGCGCCCTCAAGAGACCCAGTACTTC; CDR3 protein: CASSPGRPQETQYF
clone size: .; D gene: .; J gene: TRBJ1-2; V gene: TRBV20-1; CDR3 DNA: TGCAGTGCTAGCGGTCGAGATGGCTACACCTTC; CDR3 protein: CSASGRDGYTF
clone size: once; D gene: .; J gene: TRBJ1-2; V gene: TRBV29-1; CDR3 DNA: TGCAGCGTTGAAGACACTCTACAGGGTCGGGTCTATGGCTACACCTTC; CDR3 protein: CSVEDTLQGRVYGYTF
clone size: .; D gene: .; J gene: TRBJ1-5; V gene: TRBV2; CDR3 DNA: TGTGCCAGCAGTGACCCGATGGGAATGGGTCAGCCCCAGCATTTT; CDR3 protein: CASSDPMGMGQPQHF
clone size: .; D gene: .; J gene: TRBJ1-1; V gene: TRBV30; CDR3 DNA: TGTGCCTGGAGTGGGGCGGACGGGGTTAACACTGAAGCTTTCTTT; CDR3 protein: CAWSGADGVNTEAFF
clone size: .; D gene: TRBD2; J gene: TRBJ2-7; V gene: TRBV5-1; CDR3 DNA: TGCGCCAGCAGCCCATGGGGGGACGTAGCGGGCGAGCAGTACTTC; CDR3 protein: CASSPWGDVAGEQYF
clone size: .; D gene: TRBD1; J gene: TRBJ2-3; V gene: TRBV30; CDR3 DNA: TGTGCCCAAGACACCTTGGGACAGGGGACAGATACGCAGTATTTT; CDR3 protein: CAQDTLGQGTDTQYF
clone size: .; D gene: .; J gene: TRBJ2-5; V gene: TRBV5-6; CDR3 DNA: TGTGCCAGCAGCTTGAGACGAGAGACCCAGTACTTC; CDR3 protein: CASSLRRETQYF
clone size: once; D gene: TRBD2; J gene: TRBJ2-1; V gene: TRBV4-1; CDR3 DNA: TGCGCCAGCAGCCAAGATACTAGCGGGGAGGGGGATGAGCAGTTCTTC; CDR3 protein: CASSQDTSGEGDEQFF
clone size: .; D gene: .; J gene: TRBJ1-2; V gene: TRBV29-1; CDR3 DNA: TGCAGCGTGGGGGTTCAGGGGAGGGCTGAAGGCTACACCTTC; CDR3 protein: CSVGVQGRAEGYTF
clone size: .; D gene: .; J gene: TRBJ1-5; V gene: TRBV5-6; CDR3 DNA: TGTGCCAGCAGCCTCGGTGCAGATAATCAGCCCCAGCATTTT; CDR3 protein: CASSLGADNQPQHF
clone size: few; D gene: .; J gene: TRBJ2-1; V gene: TRBV7-2; CDR3 DNA: TGTGCCAGCAGCTTGGCTAGTGCGTTATACAATGAGCAGTTCTTC; CDR3 protein: CASSLASALYNEQFF
clone size: few; D gene: .; J gene: TRBJ1-3; V gene: TRBV5-4; CDR3 DNA: TGTGCCAGCAGCTTTGACGGAAACACCATATATTTT; CDR3 protein: CASSFDGNTIYF
clone size: .; D gene: TRBD1; J gene: TRBJ2-5; V gene: TRBV5-4; CDR3 DNA: TGTGCCAGCAACTCTGACAGGGGGCCGAGGTACTTC; CDR3 protein: CASNSDRGPRYF
clone size: .; D gene: TRBD2; J gene: TRBJ2-7; V gene: TRBV5-1; CDR3 DNA: TGCGCCAGCAGCATCGGGACTAGCGGGGGCCAGCAGTACTTC; CDR3 protein: CASSIGTSGGQQYF
clone size: .; D gene: TRBD1; J gene: TRBJ1-4; V gene: TRBV27; CDR3 DNA: TGTGCCAGCAGTGAAAGGGGGCTATCTGAAAAACTGTTTTTT; CDR3 protein: CASSERGLSEKLFF
clone size: .; D gene: TRBD1; J gene: TRBJ2-7; V gene: TRBV5-1; CDR3 DNA: TGCGCCAGCAGCTCTTCGACAGGGGGCAGCGCCTACGAGCAGTACTTC; CDR3 protein: CASSSSTGGSAYEQYF
clone size: .; D gene: TRBD1; J gene: TRBJ2-5; V gene: TRBV29-1; CDR3 DNA: TGCAGCGCGGGGACAGGGGGCCAAGAGACCCAGTACTTC; CDR3 protein: CSAGTGGQETQYF
clone size: .; D gene: .; J gene: TRBJ1-5; V gene: TRBV30; CDR3 DNA: TGTGCCTGGGGACAGTATTCTCAGCCCCAGCATTTT; CDR3 protein: CAWGQYSQPQHF
clone size: .; D gene: .; J gene: TRBJ1-2; V gene: TRBV19; CDR3 DNA: TGTGCCAGTAGTCACCCACGCACAGAAGGCTACACCTTC; CDR3 protein: CASSHPRTEGYTF
clone size: .; D gene: TRBD1; J gene: TRBJ1-5; V gene: TRBV5-1; CDR3 DNA: TGCGCCAGCAGCTGGACAGGCGGTTATCAGCCCCAGCATTTT; CDR3 protein: CASSWTGGYQPQHF
clone size: once; D gene: .; J gene: TRBJ1-4; V gene: TRBV2; CDR3 DNA: TGTGCCACCCAGAGGAGGGCGATTAATGAAAAACTGTTTTTT; CDR3 protein: CATQRRAINEKLFF
clone size: once; D gene: .; J gene: TRBJ2-2; V gene: TRBV2; CDR3 DNA: TGTGCCAGCAGTGAAAGGGGCTCGGGATTGTTCACCGGGGAGCTGTTTTTT; CDR3 protein: CASSERGSGLFTGELFF
clone size: .; D gene: TRBD1; J gene: TRBJ1-4; V gene: TRBV6-5; CDR3 DNA: TGTGCCAGCAGTTACTCGAACAGGGGGCGTGGGGAAAAACTGTTTTTT; CDR3 protein: CASSYSNRGRGEKLFF
clone size: .; D gene: .; J gene: TRBJ1-5; V gene: TRBV2; CDR3 DNA: TGTGCCAGCAGTGAAAGGGGCAGCCTTAGCAATCAGCCCCAGCATTTT; CDR3 protein: CASSERGSLSNQPQHF
clone size: .; D gene: .; J gene: TRBJ1-1; V gene: TRBV7-2; CDR3 DNA: TGTGCCAGCAGCGACCAGGGTGTCACTGAAGCTTTCTTT; CDR3 protein: CASSDQGVTEAFF
clone size: .; D gene: .; J gene: TRBJ2-7; V gene: TRBV5-4; CDR3 DNA: TGTGCCAGCAGCTTTGGACAGTACGAGCAGTACTTC; CDR3 protein: CASSFGQYEQYF
clone size: few; D gene: .; J gene: TRBJ2-3; V gene: TRBV18; CDR3 DNA: TGTGCCAGCTCACCACCGTCCGGGGGGCCTAGCACAGATACGCAGTATTTT; CDR3 protein: CASSPPSGGPSTDTQYF
clone size: .; D gene: .; J gene: TRBJ2-1; V gene: TRBV2; CDR3 DNA: TGTGCCAGCATCGGAGCTTTAGGAGATGAGCAGTTCTTC; CDR3 protein: CASIGALGDEQFF
clone size: .; D gene: .; J gene: TRBJ2-5; V gene: TRBV2; CDR3 DNA: TGTGCCAGCAGCGGTCACCTCGGGACCCAGTACTTC; CDR3 protein: CASSGHLGTQYF
clone size: .; D gene: .; J gene: TRBJ1-3; V gene: TRBV11-2; CDR3 DNA: TGTGCCGGCGCCGTCGACCCGCTGAACACCATATATTTT; CDR3 protein: CAGAVDPLNTIYF
clone size: few; D gene: .; J gene: TRBJ1-1; V gene: TRBV18; CDR3 DNA: TGTGCCAGCTCACCGGTCAGGACGAACACTGAAGCTTTCTTT; CDR3 protein: CASSPVRTNTEAFF
clone size: few; D gene: .; J gene: TRBJ1-1; V gene: TRBV29-1; CDR3 DNA: TGCAGCGTTTCAGGCACCATGAACACTGAAGCTTTCTTT; CDR3 protein: CSVSGTMNTEAFF
clone size: .; D gene: .; J gene: TRBJ2-5; V gene: TRBV7-2; CDR3 DNA: TGTGCCAGCAGCTTAGTTCCGGACCAACAAGAGACCCAGTACTTC; CDR3 protein: CASSLVPDQQETQYF
clone size: .; D gene: TRBD2; J gene: TRBJ2-2; V gene: TRBV5-6; CDR3 DNA: TGTGCCAGCAGCAACTACCTTAGCGGGGGGCGTAACACCGGGGAGCTGTTTTTT; CDR3 protein: CASSNYLSGGRNTGELFF
clone size: few; D gene: .; J gene: TRBJ1-2; V gene: TRBV19; CDR3 DNA: TGTGCCAGTAGTTCTAACTATGGCTACACCTTC; CDR3 protein: CASSSNYGYTF
clone size: .; D gene: .; J gene: TRBJ2-3; V gene: TRBV9; CDR3 DNA: TGTGCCAGCAGCGTCGCGGGGCGGACCACAGATACGCAGTATTTT; CDR3 protein: CASSVAGRTTDTQYF
clone size: few; D gene: .; J gene: TRBJ2-1; V gene: TRBV5-4; CDR3 DNA: TGTGCCAGCAGCTTGAAAGGAGACTTGAAGCAGTTCTTC; CDR3 protein: CASSLKGDLKQFF
clone size: .; D gene: .; J gene: TRBJ1-2; V gene: TRBV11-2; CDR3 DNA: TGTGCCAGCAGCTTTGACAGAAACTATGGCTACACCTTC; CDR3 protein: CASSFDRNYGYTF
clone size: .; D gene: TRBD1; J gene: TRBJ1-2; V gene: TRBV28; CDR3 DNA: TGTGCCAGCAGTCGGACAGGGAACTATGGCTACACCTTC; CDR3 protein: CASSRTGNYGYTF
clone size: .; D gene: .; J gene: TRBJ1-2; V gene: TRBV20-1; CDR3 DNA: TGCAGTGCTTGGCATAGGGGCTACACCTTC; CDR3 protein: CSAWHRGYTF
clone size: .; D gene: .; J gene: TRBJ1-5; V gene: TRBV9; CDR3 DNA: TGTGCCAGCAGCTCTCGACCCGGGGGCGAACAGCCCCAGCATTTT; CDR3 protein: CASSSRPGGEQPQHF
clone size: .; D gene: .; J gene: TRBJ1-1; V gene: TRBV30; CDR3 DNA: TGTGCCTGGAGTTCCCGGACAGCCGGAGAAGCTTTCTTT; CDR3 protein: CAWSSRTAGEAFF
clone size: .; D gene: .; J gene: TRBJ1-5; V gene: TRBV2; CDR3 DNA: TGTGCCAGCAGTGAACGGGGGACTTTGGGAAGGCCCCAGCATTTT; CDR3 protein: CASSERGTLGRPQHF
clone size: .; D gene: TRBD1; J gene: TRBJ1-3; V gene: TRBV6-5; CDR3 DNA: TGTGCCAGCAGTCGGGACAGCTCTGGAAACACCATATATTTT; CDR3 protein: CASSRDSSGNTIYF
clone size: once; D gene: .; J gene: TRBJ1-5; V gene: TRBV30; CDR3 DNA: TGTGCCTGGAGTTACGGCAGGGCGGGCCAGCCCCAGCATTTT; CDR3 protein: CAWSYGRAGQPQHF
clone size: .; D gene: TRBD1; J gene: TRBJ2-1; V gene: TRBV7-3; CDR3 DNA: TGTGCCAGCAGCTCCCGGGACAGCTCCTACAATGAGCAGTTCTTC; CDR3 protein: CASSSRDSSYNEQFF
clone size: once; D gene: TRBD1; J gene: TRBJ2-5; V gene: TRBV5-1; CDR3 DNA: TGCGCCAGCAGCCCGGGACAGGGTCAAGAGACCCAGTACTTC; CDR3 protein: CASSPGQGQETQYF
clone size: few; D gene: .; J gene: TRBJ2-2; V gene: TRBV4-1; CDR3 DNA: TGCGCCAGCAGCCAAGATGCAAGGGTCGGGGAGCTGTTTTTT; CDR3 protein: CASSQDARVGELFF
clone size: once; D gene: .; J gene: TRBJ2-5; V gene: TRBV5-4; CDR3 DNA: TGTGCCAGCAGCTTGTTAGGGAGCGAGACCCAGTACTTC; CDR3 protein: CASSLLGSETQYF